The 29 T cell receptor beta chains listed next were all sequenced from one sample in a study of blood T cell repertoires in COVID-19. The repertoire was sequenced with immunoSEQ multiplex PCR; TCRdb's copy has only in-frame clones and lacks some. The sample has some 300,000 clones, 85% to 90% seen once. Source material: PBMCs or T cells enriched from blood (not recorded which). The receptors derive from a woman aged 60-70 years in a cohort exposed to, infected with or recovered from COVID-19 (not recorded which).

CDR3 loop: CASSRDRVGYGYTF. DNA for the CDR3: TGTGCCAGCAGTCGGGACAGGGTAGGTTATGGCTACACCTTC. This chain uses TRBV28 with TRBJ1-2, with 9 positions matching TRBD1. The CDR3 extends over 14 amino acids. Germline V gives CDR1 MDHEN, CDR2 SYDVKM. V shed 5 bases and J 5 bases; nucleotides not matched to a gene: 6.

This clone showed up just a few times. The CDR3: CASSVLQGASGYTF. The CDR3 nucleotides are TGTGCCAGCAGCGTCTTACAGGGGGCAAGCGGCTACACCTTC. The gene calls are TRBV7-2 and TRBJ1-2; 9 bases are a match to TRBD1. The germline V gene has CDR1 SGHTA and CDR2 FQGNSA. The CDR3 has 14 amino acids. The ends lost 5 bases at V and 8 bases at J; junction bases unmatched: 9.

The rearrangement joins TRBV10-3 to TRBJ2-5, with D unclear. Germline V lookup: CDR1 ENHRY, CDR2 SYGVKD. This CDR3 comprises 13 residues. V lost 10 bases and J lost 1, with 13 bases in between. In DNA form, the CDR3 reads TGTGCCACTCTTGGGCCGGTCCAAGAGACCCAGTACTTC. Encoded protein: CATLGPVQETQYF.

The CDR3 DNA sequence: TGTGCCAGCAGCCAAGCTCGCGTCGGGTCCACCATATATTTT. Amino acids: CASSQARVGSTIYF. This chain connects TRBV3-1 (or the pseudogene TRBV3-2) to TRBJ1-3; D call uncertain. The CDR3 has 14 amino acids. V lost 1 base and J 9 bases, leaving 13 bases between the germline ends. Looked up from germline, CDR1 is LGHDT and CDR2 is YNNKEL (reference sequence).

V gene TRBV7-9 combines with J gene TRBJ2-7; tentative D call: TRBD1 (6 bases). Germline CDR1 is SEHNR and CDR2 is FQNEAQ (reference sequence). The CDR3 extends over 15 amino acids. V lost 2 bases to trimming and J lost 2 bases, with 13 bases between them. The CDR3: CASSLIGTITYEQYF. The CDR3 coding sequence is TGTGCCAGCAGCTTAATTGGGACAATAACCTACGAGCAGTACTTC.

This sequence joins TRBV19 and TRBJ1-4; 7 bases agree with TRBD1. V gave up 4 bases and J gave up 5 bases; unmatched junction bases: 7. The CDR3 loop spans 15 amino acids. Germline V gene data show CDR1 as LNHDA and CDR2 as SQIVND (reference sequence). The CDR3 coding sequence is TGTGCCAGTAGTAGGACAAGGGACAGAAATGAAAAACTGTTTTTT. Protein: CASSRTRDRNEKLFF.

The chain links TRBV18 to TRBJ1-1; a possible D gene is TRBD1 (6 bases). The length of the CDR3 is 14 residues. V lost 5 bases, J lost 0 bases, and 10 bases lay in between. Germline V gene sequence: CDR1 KGHSH, CDR2 LQKENI. In DNA, the CDR3 is TGTGCCAGCTCAGCCGACAGGATGAACACTGAAGCTTTCTTT. Its translation is CASSADRMNTEAFF.

The V and J genes are TRBV19 and TRBJ2-2; the match to TRBD2 covers 7 bases. This CDR3 is built from 15 residues. Germline trimming cut 4 bases from V and 6 bases from J; bases unmatched to any gene: 8. Germline assignment: CDR1 LNHDA and CDR2 SQIVND (reference sequence). CDR3 amino acids: CASSTTGLLPGELFF. CDR3 DNA: TGTGCCAGTAGTACGACGGGACTACTACCCGGGGAGCTGTTTTTT. Looking up the rest from reference TRBV19 and TRBJ2-2 gives the full variable domain: DGGITQSPKYLFRKEGQNVTLSCEQNLNHDAMYWYRQDPGQGLRLIYYSQIVNDFQKGDIAEGYSVSREKKESFPLTVTSAQKNPTAFYLCASSTTGLLPGELFFGEGSRLTVL.

This chain connects TRBV25-1 to TRBJ2-7; the D gene is possibly TRBD1 (6 bases). Germline CDR1 and CDR2: MGHDK and SYGVNS. The CDR3 has 16 amino acids. Trimming removed 3 bases at V and 3 bases at J, with 18 bases between. CDR3 sequence: CASSDVRGRTDYEQYF. The CDR3 nucleotides read TGTGCCAGCAGTGATGTTAGGGGGAGAACTGACTACGAGCAGTACTTC.

The rearrangement uses TRBV2 and TRBJ2-7; 7 bases map to TRBD2. Germline lookup yields CDR1 SNHLY and CDR2 FYNNEI. V lost 7 bases, J lost 5 bases, and 5 bases stayed unmatched. CDR3 size: 12 residues. CDR3 DNA sequence: TGTGCCAGCATCCGGGAGGTCCACGAGCAGTACTTC. Translating gives CASIREVHEQYF. The full variable domain, in which reference TRBV2 and TRBJ2-7 provide the parts outside the CDR3, is EPEVTQTPSHQVTQMGQEVILRCVPISNHLYFYWYRQILGQKVEFLVSFYNNEISEKSEIFDDQFSVERPDGSNFTLKIRSTKLEDSAMYFCASIREVHEQYFGPGTRLTVT.

This clone was seen only once. The genes are TRBV2 and TRBJ1-5; D gene unclear. The CDR3 consists of 14 residues. Germline V gene sequence: CDR1 SNHLY, CDR2 FYNNEI. With 4 bases removed from V and 0 bases from J, the gap between germline ends came to 7 bases. The CDR3 DNA follows: TGTGCCAGCAGTGCGAGGTATAGCAATCAGCCCCAGCATTTT. Encoded protein: CASSARYSNQPQHF.

This chain connects TRBV19 to TRBJ1-2; tentative D call: TRBD1 (5 bases). V shed 8 bases and J shed 2 bases, with 15 bases lying between them. The CDR3 is 14 residues long. Germline V gene lookup returns CDR1 LNHDA and CDR2 SQIVND (reference sequence). CDR3 sequence: CASLKAGRNYGYTF. The CDR3 nucleotides read TGTGCCAGTCTTAAGGCGGGGCGAAACTATGGCTACACCTTC.

The rearrangement joins TRBV5-6 to TRBJ1-6, with D possibly matching TRBD1 (6 bases). The V gene's germline CDR1 is SGHDT and CDR2 YYEEEE. V was shortened by 4 bases and J by 0 bases, with 14 bases between the two germline ends. The CDR3 runs 17 residues. The CDR3 here is CASSLAGGSSYNSPLHF. As DNA, the CDR3 is TGTGCCAGCAGCCTCGCGGGGGGCAGCTCCTATAATTCACCCCTCCACTTT.

V is TRBV6-6 and J is TRBJ1-2; 9 bases agree with TRBD1. Trimming removed 5 bases from V and 8 bases from J; junction bases left unmatched: 6. The CDR3 covers 13 residues. Per germline, CDR1 MNHNY and CDR2 SVGAGI (reference sequence). The CDR3 DNA reads as TGTGCCAGCAGTCCCGGGACAGGGTTCGGCTACACCTTC. It codes for CASSPGTGFGYTF.

In its sample, this clone was seen a few times. CDR3 bases: TGTGCCAGCAGTAAGACTAGTCCAGATACGCAGTATTTT. It yields the protein CASSKTSPDTQYF. The rearrangement joins TRBV2 to TRBJ2-3; a possible D gene is TRBD2 (6 bases). Germline V CDR1 and CDR2: SNHLY, FYNNEI. With 5 bases removed from V and 4 bases from J, the gap between germline ends came to 10 bases. CDR3 length equals 13 residues.

As for this clone: Other DNA sequences from this sample encode an identical CDR3 as well. The chain links TRBV18 to TRBJ1-5; weak D call: TRBD1 (5 bases). Germline V CDR1 and CDR2: KGHSH, LQKENI. Deletions cut 6 bases from V and 2 bases from J, with 14 bases between. This CDR3 has 15 amino acids. The CDR3 loop is CASSPQGGGNQPQHF. In DNA form, the CDR3 reads TGTGCCAGCTCCCCCCAGGGTGGGGGCAATCAGCCCCAGCATTTT. The entire variable domain, with the rest obtained from reference TRBV18 and TRBJ1-5, is as follows: NAGVMQNPRHLVRRRGQEARLRCSPMKGHSHVYWYRQLPEEGLKFMVYLQKENIIDESGMPKERFSAEFPKEGPSILRIQQVVRGDSAAYFCASSPQGGGNQPQHFGDGTRLSIL.

The V and J genes are TRBV28 and TRBJ1-5; no reliable D call. The CDR3 loop spans 15 amino acids. V lost 1 base and J lost 3, with 10 bases in between. Germline-derived CDR1 and CDR2 are MDHEN and SYDVKM. The CDR3 reads CASSLLFRVNQPQHF. The CDR3 region has the DNA TGTGCCAGCAGTTTATTATTTCGTGTCAATCAGCCCCAGCATTTT.

CDR3 DNA: TGTGCCAGCAGCCCCTACCGGGAGACCCAGTACTTC. This codes for CASSPYRETQYF. This sequence joins TRBV7-8 and TRBJ2-5; no definite D call. V was trimmed by 5 bases and J by 5 bases, leaving 9 bases between them. There are 12 residues in the CDR3. CDR1 is SGHVS and CDR2 is FQNEAQ in the germline V gene. The entire variable domain, with the rest obtained from reference TRBV7-8 and TRBJ2-5, is as follows: GAGVSQSPRYKVAKRGQDVALRCDPISGHVSLFWYQQALGQGPEFLTYFQNEAQLDKSGLPSDRFFAERPEGSVSTLKIQRTQQEDSAVYLCASSPYRETQYFGPGTRLLVL.

The chain uses TRBV3-1 (or the pseudogene TRBV3-2) and TRBJ2-1; TRBD1 aligns across 9 bases. This CDR3 has 18 residues. Germline CDR1 is LGHDT and CDR2 is YNNKEL (reference sequence). The J segment lost 3 bases and the V segment lost 3 bases, leaving 12 bases of the junction unmatched. CDR3 coding DNA: TGTGCCAGCAGCCATCTCCCGAAAGGGACAGGGCACTACAATGAGCAGTTCTTC. Protein: CASSHLPKGTGHYNEQFF.

The chain combines TRBV11-1 with TRBJ2-3; TRBD1 matches at 7 bases. The length of the CDR3 is 15 residues. The germline V gene has CDR1 SGHAT and CDR2 FQDESV (reference sequence). Trimming at V came to 0 bases and at J to 7 bases, leaving 7 bases not matched to a gene. The CDR3 DNA reads as TGTGCCAGCAGCTTAGCAGGGGGCGCGGTTCATACGCAGTATTTT. Translating it yields CASSLAGGAVHTQYF.

This chain links TRBV5-1 with TRBJ2-5; D is ambiguous. Germline assignment: CDR1 SGHRS and CDR2 YFSETQ. With 1 base removed from V and 0 bases from J, the gap between germline ends came to 4 bases. This CDR3 region has 13 residues. This CDR3 is CASSLTHQETQYF. CDR3 bases: TGCGCCAGCAGCTTGACACACCAAGAGACCCAGTACTTC.

This rearrangement joins TRBV11-2 to TRBJ2-7, with 13 bases aligning to TRBD2. Per germline, CDR1 SGHAT and CDR2 FQNNGV. Losses at the gene ends were 5 bases for V and 3 bases for J; bases not matched to a gene: 4. The CDR3 contains 15 residues. CDR3 bases: TGTGCCAGCAGCGCGACTAGCGGGAGGTTCTACGAGCAGTACTTC. Encoded protein: CASSATSGRFYEQYF. Complete variable domain (other parts from reference TRBV11-2 and TRBJ2-7): EAGVAQSPRYKIIEKRQSVAFWCNPISGHATLYWYQQILGQGPKLLIQFQNNGVVDDSQLPKDRFSAERLKGVDSTLKIQPAKLEDSAVYLCASSATSGRFYEQYFGPGTRLTVT.

CDR3 DNA sequence: TGTGCCAGCAGCCCCCGACCGGAGAGCTCCTACAATGAGCAGTTCTTC. Protein: CASSPRPESSYNEQFF. The rearrangement links TRBV7-3 to TRBJ2-1, with D hard to call. Trimming cost V 5 bases and J 0 bases, with 14 bases left between them. CDR1 is SGHTA, CDR2 FQGTGA, per germline. The CDR3 length is 16 residues.

The rearrangement uses TRBV4-1 and TRBJ1-2, with a tentative D call TRBD1 (6 bases). Looked up from germline, CDR1 is MGHRA and CDR2 is YSYEKL. V lost 0 bases to trimming and J lost 5 bases, with 10 bases between them. The CDR3 is 14 amino acids. CDR3 region: CASSQDRGGYGYTF. The CDR3 DNA follows: TGCGCCAGCAGCCAAGACAGGGGTGGATATGGCTACACCTTC.

This rearrangement joins TRBV5-6 to TRBJ2-2; 11 bases align to TRBD2. The V gene end was trimmed by 2 bases and the J gene end by 5 bases; junction bases not matched to a gene: 8. Germline loops: CDR1 SGHDT, CDR2 YYEEEE. The CDR3 loop spans 17 amino acids. The CDR3 here is CASSFPSGRMMTGELFF. DNA of the CDR3: TGTGCCAGCAGCTTCCCTAGCGGGAGGATGATGACCGGGGAGCTGTTTTTT.

The genes are TRBV15 and TRBJ1-5; a weak D match, TRBD1 (5 bases). V dropped 0 bases and J dropped 5 bases, with 8 bases sitting between them. This CDR3 has 14 residues. Germline lookup yields CDR1 LNHNV and CDR2 YYDKDF (reference sequence). For the CDR3, the DNA is TGTGCCACCAGCAGAGATCGGGGGTATCAGCCCCAGCATTTT. Its translation: CATSRDRGYQPQHF. Full variable domain (rest looked up from reference TRBV15 and TRBJ1-5): DAMVIQNPRYQVTQFGKPVTLSCSQTLNHNVMYWYQQKSSQAPKLLFHYYDKDFNNEADTPDNFQSRRPNTSFCFLDIRSPGLGDTAMYLCATSRDRGYQPQHFGDGTRLSIL.

This clone occurred a few times. The chain has TRBV27 and TRBJ2-3; 10 nucleotides align to TRBD2. Germline V gives CDR1 MNHEY, CDR2 SMNVEV (reference sequence). The CDR3 runs to 18 residues. The ends lost 2 bases at V and 0 bases at J; junction bases unmatched: 8. The CDR3 loop is CASSLGLAGVPSTDTQYF. The CDR3 bases are TGTGCCAGCAGTTTAGGGCTAGCGGGAGTTCCTAGCACAGATACGCAGTATTTT.

The CDR3 reads CASSSFTGELFF. The DNA of the CDR3 is TGTGCCAGCAGTTCGTTCACCGGGGAGCTGTTTTTT. V and J are TRBV27 and TRBJ2-2; D unresolved. Germline assignment: CDR1 MNHEY and CDR2 SMNVEV (reference sequence). The CDR3 consists of 12 residues. V lost 4 bases and J 4 bases, leaving 4 bases between the germline ends.

There are a few counts of this clone. The chain links TRBV7-3 to TRBJ2-1, with 14 bases fitting TRBD2. This CDR3 is built from 19 residues. J was trimmed by 2 bases and V by 2 bases; bases with no gene match: 8. The germline gives CDR1 SGHTA, CDR2 FQGTGA. The CDR3 spells CASSLLGTSGSYPYNEQFF. The CDR3 DNA reads as TGTGCCAGCAGCTTACTAGGGACTAGCGGGAGCTATCCCTACAATGAGCAGTTCTTC. The full variable domain, its missing parts supplied by reference TRBV7-3 and TRBJ2-1, is GAGVSQTPSNKVTEKGKYVELRCDPISGHTALYWYRQSLGQGPEFLIYFQGTGAADDSGLPNDRFFAVRPEGSVSTLKIQRTERGDSAVYLCASSLLGTSGSYPYNEQFFGPGTRLTVL.